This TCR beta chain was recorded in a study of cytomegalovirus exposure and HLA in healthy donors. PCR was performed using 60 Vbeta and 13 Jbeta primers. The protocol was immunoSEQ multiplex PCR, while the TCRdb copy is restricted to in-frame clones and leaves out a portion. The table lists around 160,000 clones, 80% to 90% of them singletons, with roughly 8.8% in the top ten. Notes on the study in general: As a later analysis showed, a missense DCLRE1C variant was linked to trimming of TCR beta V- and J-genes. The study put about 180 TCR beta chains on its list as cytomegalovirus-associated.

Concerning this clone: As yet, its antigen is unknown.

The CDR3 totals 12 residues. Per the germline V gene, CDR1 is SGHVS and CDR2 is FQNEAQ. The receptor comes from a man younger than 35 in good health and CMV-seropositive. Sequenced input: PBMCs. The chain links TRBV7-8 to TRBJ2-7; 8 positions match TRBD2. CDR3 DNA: TGTGATTGGCGGGGGGACTCCTACGAGCAGTACTTC. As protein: CDWRGDSYEQYF. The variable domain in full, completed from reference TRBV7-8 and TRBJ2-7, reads GAGVSQSPRYKVAKRGQDVALRCDPISGHVSLFWYQQALGQGPEFLTYFQNEAQLDKSGLPSDRFFAERPEGSVSTLKIQRTQQEDSAVYLCDWRGDSYEQYFGPGTRLTVT.